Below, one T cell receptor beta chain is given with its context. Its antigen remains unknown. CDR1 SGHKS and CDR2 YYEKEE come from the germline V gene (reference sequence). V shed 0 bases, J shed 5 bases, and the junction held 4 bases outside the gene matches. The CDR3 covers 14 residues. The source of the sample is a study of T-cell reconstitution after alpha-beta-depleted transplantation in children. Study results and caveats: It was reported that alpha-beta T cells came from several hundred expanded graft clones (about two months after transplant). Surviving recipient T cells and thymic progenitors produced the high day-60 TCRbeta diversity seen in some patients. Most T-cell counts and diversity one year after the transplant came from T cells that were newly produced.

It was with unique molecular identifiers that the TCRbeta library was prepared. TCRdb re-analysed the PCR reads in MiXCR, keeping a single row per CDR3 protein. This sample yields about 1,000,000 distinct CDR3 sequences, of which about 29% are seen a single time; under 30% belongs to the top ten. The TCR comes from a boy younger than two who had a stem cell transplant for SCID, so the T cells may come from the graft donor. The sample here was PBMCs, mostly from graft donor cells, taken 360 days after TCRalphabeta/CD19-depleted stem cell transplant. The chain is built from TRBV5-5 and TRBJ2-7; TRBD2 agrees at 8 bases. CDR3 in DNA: TGTGCCAGCAGCTTGGCAATAGCGGGGAACGAGCAGTACTTC. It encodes CASSLAIAGNEQYF.